Below, 19 T cell receptor beta chains from the same sample are listed, as sequenced in a study of blood T cells in healthy people across ages. A second roughly 6 to 12 cycle PCR used barcoded and J-beta primers. Using its own MiXCR run on the 5' RACE reads, TCRdb lists one record per CDR3 protein. The data show 1.5 million to 2 million distinct CDR3 sequences, with about 32% seen just once and around 11% held by the top ten. Sequencing was performed on blood. The receptors were sampled from a woman in her twenties or thirties in good health.

This clonotype was seen a handful of times. This rearrangement joins TRBV12-3 or TRBV12-4 to TRBJ1-4, with TRBD1 as a possible D gene (5 bases). CDR3 length: 11 amino acids. V was pared by 6 bases and J by 10 bases, with 9 bases between. The CDR3 bases are TGTGCCAGCAGCCCGGGGGGAAAACTGTTTTTT. Protein product: CASSPGGKLFF.

This clonotype was seen repeatedly, ten times or more. The V and J genes are TRBV29-1 and TRBJ2-5, with 8 bases fitting TRBD2. The J segment lost 5 bases and the V segment lost 6 bases, leaving 8 bases of the junction unmatched. The CDR3 is 13 amino acids. Germline assignment: CDR1 SQVTM and CDR2 ANQGSEA. The CDR3 reads CSVVSGTVETQYF. DNA for the CDR3: TGCAGCGTGGTTAGCGGGACGGTCGAGACCCAGTACTTC.

The chain has TRBV10-3 and TRBJ2-7; D perhaps matches TRBD1 (6 bases). V was pared by 3 bases and J by 3 bases, with 12 bases between. Germline CDR1 ENHRY, CDR2 SYGVKD. The CDR3 sequence is 14 residues long. CDR3 protein: CAISDPGHNYEQYF. The CDR3 DNA reads TGTGCCATCAGTGATCCGGGACACAACTACGAGCAGTACTTC.

The chain has TRBV2 and TRBJ2-1; 9 bases fit TRBD2. The V gene end was trimmed by 4 bases and the J gene end by 8 bases; junction bases not matched to a gene: 12. There are 16 residues in the CDR3. In germline, CDR1 is SNHLY, CDR2 FYNNEI. The CDR3 DNA reads TGTGCCAGCAGTGGGCGACCGGGACTAGCTTCTTATGAGCAGTTCTTC. Its translation is CASSGRPGLASYEQFF.

V gene TRBV4-1 combines with J gene TRBJ2-7; TRBD1 or TRBD2 may be the D gene (6 bases each). CDR3 length: 15 residues. V lost 4 bases to trimming and J lost 3 bases, with 16 bases between them. Looked up from germline, CDR1 is MGHRA and CDR2 is YSYEKL. CDR3 nucleotides: TGCGCCAGCAGCCTGAGGGGGGAGTTCTACTACGAGCAGTACTTC. This sequence encodes CASSLRGEFYYEQYF.

This clonotype was seen a few times. The rearrangement uses TRBV4-1 and TRBJ1-2; a possible D gene is TRBD1 (5 bases). V was shortened by 1 base and J by 3 bases, with 12 bases between the two germline ends. This CDR3 has 15 residues. Per germline, CDR1 MGHRA and CDR2 YSYEKL. CDR3: CASSQGGTVHYGYTF. CDR3 bases: TGCGCCAGCAGCCAAGGAGGGACGGTTCACTATGGCTACACCTTC.

With respect to this clonotype: At one end, the junction sequence differs from germline, possibly due to a read error. The chain uses TRBV7-3 and TRBJ2-1; the D gene is possibly TRBD1 (6 bases). In germline, CDR1 is SGHTA, CDR2 FQGTGA. The CDR3 runs to 16 residues. CDR3 sequence reads: CASSLVMGAIKNGQFF. CDR3 sequence (DNA): TGTGCCAGCAGCTTAGTGATGGGGGCGATTAAGAATGGGCAGTTCTTC.

This clonotype appeared many times. This rearrangement joins TRBV20-1 to TRBJ2-7; weak D call: TRBD2 (5 bases). This CDR3 comprises 13 residues. Germline-derived CDR1 and CDR2 are DFQATT and SNEGSKA (reference sequence). Trimming took 7 bases from V and 3 from J, leaving 16 bases between them. The CDR3 is CSVRTAGNYEQYF. Written as DNA, the CDR3 is TGCAGTGTTCGGACGGCCGGGAACTACGAGCAGTACTTC.

The chain links TRBV2 to TRBJ2-1; 12 bases are shared with TRBD2. J lost 0 bases, V lost 8 bases, and 8 bases had no gene match. Germline values: CDR1 SNHLY, CDR2 FYNNEI. This CDR3 comprises 17 residues. DNA of the CDR3: TGTGCCAGCGGGTCACTAGCGGGGGGTAGCTCCTACAATGAGCAGTTCTTC. As protein: CASGSLAGGSSYNEQFF.

The chain carries TRBV7-3 and TRBJ2-5, with D unresolved. CDR1 is SGHTA and CDR2 is FQGTGA in the germline V gene. The CDR3 extends over 13 amino acids. V lost 2 bases and J lost 3, with 7 bases in between. The DNA for the CDR3 is TGTGCCAGCAGCTTATCGATGAAAGAGACCCAGTACTTC. This codes for CASSLSMKETQYF.

This chain uses TRBV5-8 with TRBJ1-2, with unresolved D. V was pared by 3 bases and J by 5 bases, with 20 bases between. The germline V gene encodes CDR1 SGHTS and CDR2 YDEGEE. The length of the CDR3 is 16 residues. The CDR3 loop is CASSYIRTDDIYGYTF. CDR3 nucleotides: TGTGCCAGCAGCTATATTCGGACGGATGATATTTATGGCTACACCTTC.

The rearrangement links TRBV21-1 to TRBJ1-4; TRBD1, the D gene given by the table, was not confirmed from the DNA. TRBV21-1 is annotated as a pseudogene. This CDR3 region has 13 residues. CDR3 nucleotides: TGTGCCAGCAGCAAAGAGAGGGGGGAAAAACTGTTTTTT. Translated, it gives CASSKERGEKLFF.

This clonotype was seen once. One junction end disagrees with the germline gene, perhaps due to a read error. The V call is TRBV27, the J call TRBJ2-7; possibly TRBD1 for D (6 bases). Germline values: CDR1 MNHEY, CDR2 SMNVEV (reference sequence). CDR3 length equals 14 residues. CDR3 amino acids: CVSSITGSGYEQYF. The CDR3 DNA reads TGTGTCAGCAGCATTACAGGGAGTGGTTACGAGCAGTACTTC.

The V gene is TRBV3-1, the J gene TRBJ1-2, with TRBD1 as a possible D gene (5 bases). Germline CDR1 is LGHDT and CDR2 is YNNKEL (reference sequence). V gave up 0 bases and J gave up 6 bases, with 17 bases separating them. The length of the CDR3 is 16 residues. Written as DNA, the CDR3 is TGTGCCAGCAGCCAAGAATTGGCTACCTGGGGCGATGGCTACACCTTC. Residues: CASSQELATWGDGYTF.

This chain uses TRBV14 with TRBJ1-2, with 7 bases matching TRBD1. Germline CDR1 reads SGHDN; CDR2 reads FVKESK. The CDR3 contains 15 residues. V lost 5 bases and J lost 5; bases outside the gene matches: 11. For the CDR3, the DNA is TGTGCCAGCAGCGTCCGACAGGGCCCCCCTTATGGCTACACCTTC. It encodes CASSVRQGPPYGYTF.

This clonotype is a singleton in its sample. This sequence joins TRBV7-2 and TRBJ2-3; D perhaps matches TRBD1 (5 bases). This CDR3 contains 14 residues. CDR1 and CDR2 from the germline V gene are SGHTA and FQGNSA. The germline V and J ends were trimmed by 5 bases and 14 bases, with 23 bases remaining between them. The CDR3 is CASSQGAGYPFLYF. CDR3 nucleotide sequence: TGTGCCAGCAGCCAAGGGGCAGGTTACCCCTTCTTGTATTTT.

This clonotype was counted between two and nine times. J is TRBJ1-5 and V is TRBV2; D uncertain. V was clipped by 8 bases and J by 7 bases, with 18 bases between them. CDR3 size: 14 residues. The germline CDR1 and CDR2 sequences are SNHLY and FYNNEI. The CDR3 DNA sequence: TGTGCCAGCGGTACCGGCCGGGAAGGGCAGCCCCAGCATTTT. This gives the protein CASGTGREGQPQHF. The whole variable domain, remainder taken from reference TRBV2 and TRBJ1-5, is EPEVTQTPSHQVTQMGQEVILRCVPISNHLYFYWYRQILGQKVEFLVSFYNNEISEKSEIFDDQFSVERPDGSNFTLKIRSTKLEDSAMYFCASGTGREGQPQHFGDGTRLSIL.

This clonotype showed up just a few times. This chain connects TRBV5-1 to TRBJ2-1; the match to TRBD2 covers 7 bases. This CDR3 comprises 14 residues. Germline loops: CDR1 SGHRS, CDR2 YFSETQ. V lost 4 bases to trimming and J lost 9 bases; unmatched junction nucleotides: 10. CDR3 sequence (DNA): TGCGCCAGCAGCCCAAACTGGGCGGGGGTTGAGCAGTTCTTC. This encodes CASSPNWAGVEQFF.

In this sample, this clonotype turned up a few times. The V call is TRBV3-1, the J call TRBJ2-1; D not resolved. Trimming took 1 base from V and 2 from J, leaving 15 bases between them. This CDR3 spans 17 amino acids. Germline assignment: CDR1 LGHDT and CDR2 YNNKEL (reference sequence). CDR3 coding DNA: TGTGCCAGCAGCCAAGGGCTTAGCCCCTCTACCTACAATGAGCAGTTCTTC. Residues: CASSQGLSPSTYNEQFF.